The sequence of this T cell receptor (beta chain) was determined in a study of T cells of healthy individuals. Germline-derived CDR1 and CDR2 are MNHEY and SVGAGI. Germline trimming cut 4 bases from V and 6 bases from J; bases unmatched to any gene: 11. This CDR3 is 15 amino acids long. One entry per CDR3 protein, called by TCRdb with MiXCR from the 5' RACE reads. In the table there are tens of thousands of distinct CDR3 sequences, about 15% of which are singletons. This sequence originates from a human donor in good health. The V gene is TRBV6-5, the J gene TRBJ1-1, with 7 bases aligning to TRBD1. The CDR3 loop is CASSSGQIKVAEAFF. Written as DNA, the CDR3 is TGTGCCAGCAGTTCGGGACAGATTAAGGTGGCTGAAGCTTTCTTT.